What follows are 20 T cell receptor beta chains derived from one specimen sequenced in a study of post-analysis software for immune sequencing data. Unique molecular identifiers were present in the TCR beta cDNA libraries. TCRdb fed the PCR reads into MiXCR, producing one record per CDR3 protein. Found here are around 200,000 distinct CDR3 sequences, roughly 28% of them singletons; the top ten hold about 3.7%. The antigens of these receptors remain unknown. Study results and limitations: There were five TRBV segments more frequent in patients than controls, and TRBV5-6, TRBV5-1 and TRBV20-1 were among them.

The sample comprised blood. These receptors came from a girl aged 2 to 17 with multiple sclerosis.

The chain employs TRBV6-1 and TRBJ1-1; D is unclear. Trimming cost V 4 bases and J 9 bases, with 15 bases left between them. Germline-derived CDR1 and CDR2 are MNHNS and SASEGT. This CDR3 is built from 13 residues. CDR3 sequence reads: CASSVPPAQKAFF. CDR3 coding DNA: TGTGCCAGCAGTGTCCCTCCCGCTCAGAAAGCTTTCTTT.

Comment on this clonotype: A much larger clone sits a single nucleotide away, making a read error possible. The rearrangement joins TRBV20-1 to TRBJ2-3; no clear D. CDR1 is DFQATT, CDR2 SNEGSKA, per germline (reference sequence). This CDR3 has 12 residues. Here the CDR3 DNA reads TGCAGGGCCTTCGACAGCACAGATACGCAGTATTTT. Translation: CRAFDSTDTQYF.

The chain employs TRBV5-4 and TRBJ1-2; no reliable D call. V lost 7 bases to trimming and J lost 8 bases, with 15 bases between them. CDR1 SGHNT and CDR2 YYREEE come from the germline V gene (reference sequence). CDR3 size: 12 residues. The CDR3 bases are TGTGCCAGCGAGGGAATAGGAGTCGGCTACACCTTC. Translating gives CASEGIGVGYTF.

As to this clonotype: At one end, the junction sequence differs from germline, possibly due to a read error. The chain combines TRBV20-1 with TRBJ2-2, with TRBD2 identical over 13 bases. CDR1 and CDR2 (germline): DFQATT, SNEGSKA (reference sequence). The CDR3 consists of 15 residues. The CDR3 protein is CSATTSGGNTGELCF. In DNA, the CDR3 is TGCAGTGCGACGACTAGCGGGGGGAACACCGGGGAGCTGTGTTTT.

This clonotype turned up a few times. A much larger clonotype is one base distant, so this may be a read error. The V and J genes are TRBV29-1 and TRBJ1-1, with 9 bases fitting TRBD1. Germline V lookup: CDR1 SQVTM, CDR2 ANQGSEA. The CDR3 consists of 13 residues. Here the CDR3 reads CRVGTGRNTEAFF. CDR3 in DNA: TGCAGGGTGGGGACAGGGCGGAACACTGAAGCTTTCTTT.

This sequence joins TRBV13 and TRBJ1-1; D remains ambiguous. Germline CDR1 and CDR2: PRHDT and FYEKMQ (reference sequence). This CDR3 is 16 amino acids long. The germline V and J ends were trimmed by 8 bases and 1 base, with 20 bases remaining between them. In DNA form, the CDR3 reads TGTGCCAGCGGCTCACCCCTAGGGCAGAGGAACACTGAAGCTTTCTTT. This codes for CASGSPLGQRNTEAFF.

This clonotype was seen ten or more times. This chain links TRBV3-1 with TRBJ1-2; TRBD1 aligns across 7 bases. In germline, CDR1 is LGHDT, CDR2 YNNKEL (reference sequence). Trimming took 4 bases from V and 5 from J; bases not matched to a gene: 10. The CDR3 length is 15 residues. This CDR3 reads CASSPTTGSRYGYTF. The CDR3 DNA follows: TGTGCCAGCAGCCCAACGACAGGGAGTCGGTATGGCTACACCTTC. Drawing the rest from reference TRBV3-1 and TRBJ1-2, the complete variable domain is DTAVSQTPKYLVTQMGNDKSIKCEQNLGHDTMYWYKQDSKKFLKIMFSYNNKELIINETVPNRFSPKSPDKAHLNLHINSLELGDSAVYFCASSPTTGSRYGYTFGSGTRLTVV.

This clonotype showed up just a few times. The CDR3: CASSLGKQETQYF. CDR3 nucleotides: TGTGCCAGCAGCTTAGGGAAGCAAGAGACCCAGTACTTC. This chain joins TRBV7-9 and TRBJ2-5; D remains ambiguous. The CDR3 consists of 13 residues. V was cut by 1 base and J by 2 bases, with 5 bases left in between. From germline, CDR1 is SEHNR and CDR2 FQNEAQ (reference sequence).

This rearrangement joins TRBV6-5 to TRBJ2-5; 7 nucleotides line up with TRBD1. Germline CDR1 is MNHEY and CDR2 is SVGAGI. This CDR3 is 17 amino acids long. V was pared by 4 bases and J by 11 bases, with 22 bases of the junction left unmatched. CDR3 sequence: CASSFRQGTRALRGQYF. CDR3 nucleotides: TGTGCCAGCAGTTTCCGACAGGGAACGAGGGCTCTACGTGGGCAGTACTTC.

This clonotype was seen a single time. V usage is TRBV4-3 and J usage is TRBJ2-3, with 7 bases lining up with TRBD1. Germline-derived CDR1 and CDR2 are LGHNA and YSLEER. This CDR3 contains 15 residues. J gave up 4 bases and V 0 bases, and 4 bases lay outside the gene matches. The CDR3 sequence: CASSQDRDSSDTQYF. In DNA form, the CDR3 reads TGCGCCAGCAGCCAAGATAGGGACAGCTCAGATACGCAGTATTTT.

The CDR3: CSARERTGAAYGYTF. CDR3 DNA sequence: TGCAGTGCTAGAGAAAGGACAGGGGCGGCCTATGGCTACACCTTC. The V and J genes are TRBV20-1 and TRBJ1-2, with TRBD1 matching 9 bases. Per the germline V gene, CDR1 is DFQATT and CDR2 is SNEGSKA (reference sequence). The J segment lost 4 bases and the V segment lost 0 bases, leaving 6 bases of the junction unmatched. This CDR3 comprises 15 residues.

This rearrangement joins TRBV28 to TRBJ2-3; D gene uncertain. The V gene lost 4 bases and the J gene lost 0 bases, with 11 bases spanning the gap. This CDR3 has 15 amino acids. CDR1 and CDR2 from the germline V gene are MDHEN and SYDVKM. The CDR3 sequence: CASSSPGASTDTQYF. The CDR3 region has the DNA TGTGCCAGCAGTTCCCCAGGAGCTAGCACAGATACGCAGTATTTT.

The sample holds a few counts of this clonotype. The CDR3 loop is CASSNTQTTNEKLFF. The CDR3 nucleotides are TGTGCCAGCAGTAACACACAGACAACTAATGAAAAACTGTTTTTT. This chain joins TRBV12-3 or TRBV12-4 and TRBJ1-4, with D unclear. This CDR3 has 15 residues. Between the trimmed V and J ends, which lost 5 bases and 0 bases, there was a span of 10 bases.

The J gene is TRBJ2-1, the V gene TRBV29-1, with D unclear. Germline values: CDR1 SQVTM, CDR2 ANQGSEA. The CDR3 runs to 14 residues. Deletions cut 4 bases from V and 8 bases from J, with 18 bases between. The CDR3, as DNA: TGCAGCGTTGCAGGCCGCGTTAATGGGGATGAGCAGTTCTTC. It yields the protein CSVAGRVNGDEQFF.

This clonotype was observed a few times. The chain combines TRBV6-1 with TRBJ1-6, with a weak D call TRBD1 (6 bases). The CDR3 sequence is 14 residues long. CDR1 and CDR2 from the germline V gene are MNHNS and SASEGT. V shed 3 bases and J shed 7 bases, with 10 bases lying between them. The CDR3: CASSDEGGNSPLHF. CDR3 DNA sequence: TGTGCCAGCAGTGACGAGGGGGGGAATTCACCCCTCCACTTT.

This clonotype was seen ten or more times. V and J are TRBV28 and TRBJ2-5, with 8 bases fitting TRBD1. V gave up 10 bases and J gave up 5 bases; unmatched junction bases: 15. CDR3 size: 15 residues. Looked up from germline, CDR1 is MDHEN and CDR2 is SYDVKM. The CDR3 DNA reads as TGTGCCACCACTTTGACAGGGGAGGAGAGGGAGACCCAGTACTTC. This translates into CATTLTGEERETQYF.

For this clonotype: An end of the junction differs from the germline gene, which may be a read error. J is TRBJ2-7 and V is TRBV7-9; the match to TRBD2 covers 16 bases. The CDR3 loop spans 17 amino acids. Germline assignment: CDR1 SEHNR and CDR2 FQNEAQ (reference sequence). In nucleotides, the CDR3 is TGTGCCAACAGCTGCGGGACTAGCGGGAGGGCCTCCTACGAGCAGTACTTC. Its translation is CANSCGTSGRASYEQYF.

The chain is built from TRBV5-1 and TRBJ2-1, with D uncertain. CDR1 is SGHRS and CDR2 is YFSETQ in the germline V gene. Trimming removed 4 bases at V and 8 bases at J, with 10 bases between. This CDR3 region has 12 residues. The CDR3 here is CASSPVIHEQFF. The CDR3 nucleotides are TGCGCCAGCAGCCCGGTGATCCATGAGCAGTTCTTC.

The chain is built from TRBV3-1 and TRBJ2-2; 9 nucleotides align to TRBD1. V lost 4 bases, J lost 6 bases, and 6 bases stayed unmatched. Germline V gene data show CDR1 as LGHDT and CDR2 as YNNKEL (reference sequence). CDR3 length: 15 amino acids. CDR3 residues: CASSPQTGGPGELFF. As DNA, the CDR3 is TGTGCCAGCAGCCCTCAGACAGGGGGTCCCGGGGAGCTGTTTTTT.

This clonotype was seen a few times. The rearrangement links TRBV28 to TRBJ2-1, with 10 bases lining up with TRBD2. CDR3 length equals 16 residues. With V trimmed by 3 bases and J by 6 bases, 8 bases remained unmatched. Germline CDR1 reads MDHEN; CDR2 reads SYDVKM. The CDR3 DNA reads TGTGCCAGCAGTTTTAGCGGGAGGAAAACACGCAATGAGCAGTTCTTC. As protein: CASSFSGRKTRNEQFF.